These 21 T cell receptor beta chains originate from one sample sequenced in a study of T cell clones after liver transplantation. Libraries were prepared by immunoSEQ multiplex PCR; TCRdb keeps only in-frame clonotypes and omits some of them. The table has 51,000 or so clones, roughly 90% seen once. The specimen comprised CD8+ T cells from blood, sampled 12 months after liver transplant. Every receptor here comes from a human patient who received a liver transplant. Some of the T cells may derive from the graft donor.

This chain joins TRBV9 and TRBJ1-1; D gene uncertain. This CDR3 region has 14 residues. The V gene's germline CDR1 is SGDLS and CDR2 YYNGEE. Trimming removed 2 bases from V and 0 bases from J, with 8 bases in between. CDR3 sequence reads: CASSVGGVNTEAFF. CDR3 coding DNA: TGTGCCAGCAGCGTTGGTGGGGTGAACACTGAAGCTTTCTTT. The full variable domain, its missing parts supplied by reference TRBV9 and TRBJ1-1, is DSGVTQTPKHLITATGQRVTLRCSPRSGDLSVYWYQQSLDQGLQFLIQYYNGEERAKGNILERFSAQQFPDLHSELNLSSLELGDSALYFCASSVGGVNTEAFFGQGTRLTVV.

Only one count was recorded for this clone. The chain has TRBV6-6 and TRBJ2-1, with 10 bases lining up with TRBD2. J lost 4 bases, V lost 2 bases, and 2 bases had no gene match. The CDR3 totals 15 residues. Per the germline V gene, CDR1 is MNHNY and CDR2 is SVGAGI (reference sequence). CDR3 bases: TGTGCCAGCAGTTACGGGACTAGCGTTTACAATGAGCAGTTCTTC. Protein: CASSYGTSVYNEQFF.

The rearrangement uses TRBV28 and TRBJ2-1; 13 nucleotides match TRBD2. The CDR3 has 16 amino acids. Germline V gene sequence: CDR1 MDHEN, CDR2 SYDVKM. Germline trimming cut 5 bases from V and 12 bases from J; bases unmatched to any gene: 13. The CDR3 protein is CASSPLTSGRPPGQFF. CDR3 coding DNA: TGTGCCAGCAGTCCCCTGACTAGCGGGAGGCCCCCCGGGCAGTTCTTC.

DNA of the CDR3: TGCGCCAGCAGCCAAGACGGCGACTCTGGAAACACCATATATTTT. The encoded protein is CASSQDGDSGNTIYF. The chain uses TRBV4-3 and TRBJ1-3, with D hard to call. Looked up from germline, CDR1 is LGHNA and CDR2 is YSLEER. This CDR3 spans 15 amino acids. Trimming cost V 0 bases and J 0 bases, with 6 bases left between them.

The chain employs TRBV7-2 and TRBJ2-7; D tentatively fits TRBD1 or TRBD2 (5 bases each). This CDR3 region has 15 residues. The V end was cut by 4 bases, the J end by 3 bases, with 16 bases between. Germline CDR1 is SGHTA and CDR2 is FQGNSA. For the CDR3, the DNA is TGTGCCAGCAGCTCTTTTTCCGGGACGAACTACGAGCAGTACTTC. It yields the protein CASSSFSGTNYEQYF.

This clone was recorded many times. The chain couples TRBV7-9 to TRBJ2-5; D is ambiguous. The CDR3 has 13 residues. V dropped 3 bases and J dropped 2 bases, with 7 bases sitting between them. CDR1 is SEHNR and CDR2 is FQNEAQ in the germline V gene (reference sequence). CDR3 amino acids: CASSFQQQETQYF. The DNA of the CDR3 is TGTGCCAGCAGCTTCCAGCAACAAGAGACCCAGTACTTC.

The chain has TRBV9 and TRBJ2-3, with 14 bases fitting TRBD2. CDR3 length: 15 amino acids. Losses at the gene ends were 4 bases for V and 6 bases for J; bases not matched to a gene: 4. Germline CDR1 is SGDLS and CDR2 is YYNGEE. CDR3 loop: CASSFRTSGRDTQYF. CDR3 nucleotides: TGTGCCAGCAGCTTCCGGACTAGCGGGAGGGATACGCAGTATTTT. Looking up the rest from reference TRBV9 and TRBJ2-3 gives the full variable domain: DSGVTQTPKHLITATGQRVTLRCSPRSGDLSVYWYQQSLDQGLQFLIQYYNGEERAKGNILERFSAQQFPDLHSELNLSSLELGDSALYFCASSFRTSGRDTQYFGPGTRLTVL.

This clone was seen only once. This chain links TRBV7-9 with TRBJ2-1; 8 positions agree with TRBD2. The V gene end was trimmed by 5 bases and the J gene end by 0 bases; junction bases not matched to a gene: 3. The CDR3 has 15 amino acids. Per germline, CDR1 SEHNR and CDR2 FQNEAQ (reference sequence). In DNA form, the CDR3 reads TGTGCCAGCAGCATCAGCGGGAGCTCCTACAATGAGCAGTTCTTC. Translation gives CASSISGSSYNEQFF.

The chain uses TRBV6-5 and TRBJ2-7, with D unresolved. Germline CDR1 reads MNHEY; CDR2 reads SVGAGI. Trimming removed 0 bases from V and 1 base from J, with 4 bases in between. CDR3 length: 13 amino acids. The CDR3 is CASSYSGSYEQYF. The CDR3, as DNA: TGTGCCAGCAGTTACTCCGGTTCCTACGAGCAGTACTTC.

The chain uses TRBV27 and TRBJ2-5; D ambiguous. CDR1 is MNHEY and CDR2 is SMNVEV in the germline V gene (reference sequence). The ends were cut back, 4 bases at V and 0 bases at J, with 6 bases in the middle. This CDR3 region has 13 residues. In DNA form, the CDR3 reads TGTGCCAGCAGTTCACTCTACCAAGAGACCCAGTACTTC. It translates to CASSSLYQETQYF.

The chain recombines TRBV27 with TRBJ2-1; no reliable D call. This CDR3 has 16 amino acids. Germline V lookup: CDR1 MNHEY, CDR2 SMNVEV (reference sequence). V was trimmed by 2 bases and J by 3 bases, leaving 14 bases between them. The chain's CDR3 is CASSLGPTQFYNEQFF. The CDR3, as DNA: TGTGCCAGCAGTTTAGGACCGACTCAGTTCTACAATGAGCAGTTCTTC.

V is TRBV7-9 and J is TRBJ1-3; D is undetermined. The CDR3 loop spans 15 amino acids. Germline-derived CDR1 and CDR2 are SEHNR and FQNEAQ (reference sequence). V dropped 5 bases and J dropped 0 bases, with 11 bases sitting between them. The CDR3 protein is CASSDTTSSGNTIYF. The CDR3 coding sequence is TGTGCCAGCAGCGACACCACTTCCTCTGGAAACACCATATATTTT.

The rearrangement uses TRBV27 and TRBJ2-7; the D call may be TRBD1 or TRBD2 (5 bases each). Trimming stripped 5 bases from V and 2 bases from J, with 13 bases between. The germline CDR1 and CDR2 sequences are MNHEY and SMNVEV (reference sequence). This CDR3 has 14 amino acids. The CDR3 protein is CASSPEGTAYEQYF. CDR3 nucleotide sequence: TGTGCCAGCAGTCCCGAAGGGACGGCCTACGAGCAGTACTTC.

The chain uses TRBV27 and TRBJ2-1, with D possibly being TRBD1 (5 bases). The germline gives CDR1 MNHEY, CDR2 SMNVEV (reference sequence). The CDR3 runs 14 residues. Trimming pared 5 bases from V and 4 bases from J, leaving 12 bases between. CDR3 sequence: CASSQSGSYNEQFF. The CDR3 region has the DNA TGTGCCAGCAGTCAGTCAGGGTCGTACAATGAGCAGTTCTTC.

The rearrangement links TRBV28 to TRBJ2-5; 10 nucleotides match TRBD2. Germline values: CDR1 MDHEN, CDR2 SYDVKM. The CDR3 sequence is 17 residues long. V lost 3 bases, J lost 5 bases, and 12 bases stayed unmatched. DNA for the CDR3: TGTGCCAGCAGTTTTCTCCTAGCGGGAGAGGCGAGGGAGACCCAGTACTTC. Translated: CASSFLLAGEARETQYF.

The rearrangement joins TRBV6-4 to TRBJ1-1; TRBD1 might be the D (5 bases). The V gene lost 1 base and the J gene lost 1 base, with 10 bases spanning the gap. The CDR3 has 15 amino acids. The germline CDR1 and CDR2 sequences are MRHNA and SNTAGT. The CDR3 loop is CASSDLPGGNTEAFF. CDR3 in DNA: TGTGCCAGCAGTGACTTGCCTGGGGGGAACACTGAAGCTTTCTTT.

The chain has TRBV7-9 and TRBJ1-1, with a weak D call TRBD1 (5 bases). Looked up from germline, CDR1 is SEHNR and CDR2 is FQNEAQ (reference sequence). The V end was cut by 2 bases, the J end by 0 bases, with 16 bases between. The CDR3 runs 17 residues. This chain's CDR3 is CASSLQGAYYMNTEAFF. In DNA form, the CDR3 reads TGTGCCAGCAGCTTACAGGGTGCGTACTACATGAACACTGAAGCTTTCTTT.

The gene calls are TRBV9 and TRBJ1-1; D is unclear. Looked up from germline, CDR1 is SGDLS and CDR2 is YYNGEE. Trimming pared 0 bases from V and 0 bases from J, leaving 9 bases between. The CDR3 is made up of 15 amino acids. CDR3 region: CASSVGAGLNTEAFF. CDR3 in DNA: TGTGCCAGCAGCGTAGGGGCCGGATTGAACACTGAAGCTTTCTTT.

This clone was seen a single time. This sequence joins TRBV25-1 and TRBJ1-1, with D unresolved. The germline V and J ends were trimmed by 3 bases and 1 base, with 3 bases remaining between them. Germline V gene data show CDR1 as MGHDK and CDR2 as SYGVNS. This CDR3 region has 12 residues. The DNA for the CDR3 is TGTGCCAGCAGTGAGGAGAACACTGAAGCTTTCTTT. Translation: CASSEENTEAFF.

The CDR3 is CASSPGRGIGEQYF. Written as DNA, the CDR3 is TGCGCCAGCAGCCCCGGAAGGGGAATCGGCGAGCAGTACTTC. The rearrangement joins TRBV4-1 to TRBJ2-7; a possible D gene is TRBD1 (5 bases). Trimming took off 4 bases at V and 6 bases at J, with 16 bases between the two ends. Germline V gene lookup returns CDR1 MGHRA and CDR2 YSYEKL. The CDR3 loop spans 14 amino acids.

This clone showed up just a few times. The chain couples TRBV27 to TRBJ1-5; D is undetermined. CDR3 size: 13 residues. V lost 2 bases and J lost 7, with 9 bases in between. Germline V gives CDR1 MNHEY, CDR2 SMNVEV (reference sequence). For the CDR3, the DNA is TGTGCCAGCAGTTTAGCCCGGTGGCAGCCCCAGCATTTT. Residues: CASSLARWQPQHF.